The rows below give T cell receptor beta chains drawn from one sample of a study of siplizumab effects on memory and regulatory T cells. Method: immunoSEQ multiplex PCR; TCRdb's copy keeps in-frame clones and lacks some. The data show 120,000 or so clones, around 90% seen once. The specimen sequenced was CD4+ T cells sorted from blood. The receptor set was obtained from a human donor in good health. CDR3s include the opening cysteine and the closing phenylalanine or tryptophan. Fields, in order: J gene, clone size, V gene, CDR3 length, CDR3 protein. Expanded clones get a size class; other rows say once, few or many, or leave the size out.

j_call: TRBJ2-7
clone_size: NA
v_call: TRBV5-6
cdr3_length: 15
cdr3_aa: CASSPLGAASYEQYF

j_call: TRBJ1-3
clone_size: NA
v_call: TRBV27
cdr3_length: 12
cdr3_aa: CASGGVGNTIYF

j_call: TRBJ1-5
clone_size: NA
v_call: TRBV6-5
cdr3_length: 14
cdr3_aa: CASRRQESNQPQHF

j_call: TRBJ2-2
clone_size: NA
v_call: TRBV5-6
cdr3_length: 14
cdr3_aa: CASSWGTVTGELFF

j_call: TRBJ2-3
clone_size: NA
v_call: TRBV18
cdr3_length: 12
cdr3_aa: CASSVETDTQYF

j_call: TRBJ1-1
clone_size: NA
v_call: TRBV21-1
cdr3_length: 16
cdr3_aa: CASSNYVYRVLGRAFF

j_call: TRBJ2-7
clone_size: NA
v_call: TRBV5-6
cdr3_length: 15
cdr3_aa: CASSFYGGSSYEQYF

j_call: TRBJ1-4
clone_size: NA
v_call: TRBV18
cdr3_length: 13
cdr3_aa: CASSPGPGEKLFF

j_call: TRBJ2-3
clone_size: NA
v_call: TRBV19
cdr3_length: 15
cdr3_aa: CASSTTRASTDTQYF

j_call: TRBJ2-7
clone_size: NA
v_call: TRBV6-5
cdr3_length: 13
cdr3_aa: CASSREAYYEQYF

j_call: TRBJ1-4
clone_size: NA
v_call: TRBV9
cdr3_length: 15
cdr3_aa: CASSTRTGGFEKLFF

j_call: TRBJ1-5
clone_size: NA
v_call: TRBV4-2
cdr3_length: 16
cdr3_aa: CASSQVGQGKNQPQHF

j_call: TRBJ2-1
clone_size: NA
v_call: TRBV12-5
cdr3_length: 14
cdr3_aa: CASGLDSSYNEQFF

j_call: TRBJ1-1
clone_size: NA
v_call: TRBV6-6
cdr3_length: 14
cdr3_aa: CASTPAKEKYEAFF

j_call: TRBJ2-5
clone_size: NA
v_call: TRBV28
cdr3_length: 17
cdr3_aa: CASTRLAGGPGQETQYF

j_call: TRBJ2-7
clone_size: NA
v_call: TRBV5-1
cdr3_length: 14
cdr3_aa: CASSPKTQGNEQYF

j_call: TRBJ2-7
clone_size: once
v_call: TRBV7-2
cdr3_length: 14
cdr3_aa: CASSLGQGGYEQYF

j_call: TRBJ1-1
clone_size: NA
v_call: TRBV11-3
cdr3_length: 13
cdr3_aa: CASSQTGNTEAFF

j_call: TRBJ2-5
clone_size: NA
v_call: TRBV11-2
cdr3_length: 15
cdr3_aa: CASSQGGTVQETQYF

j_call: TRBJ1-5
clone_size: NA
v_call: TRBV7-9
cdr3_length: 15
cdr3_aa: CASSWGGFSNQPQHF

j_call: TRBJ1-5
clone_size: NA
v_call: TRBV5-8
cdr3_length: 15
cdr3_aa: CASSLTGYSNQPQHF

j_call: TRBJ2-7
clone_size: NA
v_call: TRBV5-1
cdr3_length: 15
cdr3_aa: CASSEGHVSSYEQYF

j_call: TRBJ2-7
clone_size: few
v_call: TRBV12-5
cdr3_length: 13
cdr3_aa: CASGLVSQGEQYF

j_call: TRBJ2-7
clone_size: NA
v_call: TRBV7-9
cdr3_length: 13
cdr3_aa: CASRLGEGAKQYF

j_call: TRBJ2-3
clone_size: NA
v_call: TRBV5-4
cdr3_length: 14
cdr3_aa: CASSRGQSTDTQYF

j_call: TRBJ2-1
clone_size: few
v_call: TRBV7-2
cdr3_length: 17
cdr3_aa: CASSLGLAEGSYNEQFF

j_call: TRBJ1-5
clone_size: NA
v_call: TRBV19
cdr3_length: 13
cdr3_aa: CASTPRSNQPQHF

j_call: TRBJ2-7
clone_size: NA
v_call: TRBV5-6
cdr3_length: 14
cdr3_aa: CASSLRISSYEQYF

j_call: TRBJ1-4
clone_size: once
v_call: TRBV5-1
cdr3_length: 13
cdr3_aa: CASSRGQEEKLFF

j_call: TRBJ1-2
clone_size: NA
v_call: TRBV6-6
cdr3_length: 15
cdr3_aa: CASSSTRGANYGYTF

j_call: TRBJ2-3
clone_size: NA
v_call: TRBV29-1
cdr3_length: 15
cdr3_aa: CSARRLSSDADTQYF

j_call: TRBJ2-3
clone_size: once
v_call: TRBV19
cdr3_length: 15
cdr3_aa: CASSSGTRTTDTQYF

j_call: TRBJ2-1
clone_size: once
v_call: TRBV10-1
cdr3_length: 19
cdr3_aa: CASSESRGISGRRGNEQFF

j_call: TRBJ1-5
clone_size: NA
v_call: TRBV10-3
cdr3_length: 15
cdr3_aa: CAISGGRGANQPQHF

j_call: NA
clone_size: NA
v_call: TRBV4-1
cdr3_length: 16
cdr3_aa: CASSQGQGAATYEQYF

j_call: TRBJ1-2
clone_size: NA
v_call: TRBV19
cdr3_length: 15
cdr3_aa: CASSSASAGDDGYTF

j_call: TRBJ2-2
clone_size: NA
v_call: TRBV11-2
cdr3_length: 15
cdr3_aa: CASRRRDPSFGELFF

j_call: TRBJ1-2
clone_size: NA
v_call: TRBV19
cdr3_length: 14
cdr3_aa: CASSSGGHFYGYTF

j_call: TRBJ2-6
clone_size: NA
v_call: TRBV7-8
cdr3_length: 18
cdr3_aa: CASSLVGRGVSGANVLTF

j_call: TRBJ1-1
clone_size: NA
v_call: TRBV7-7
cdr3_length: 13
cdr3_aa: CASSRTRGTEAFF

j_call: TRBJ2-5
clone_size: NA
v_call: TRBV6-5
cdr3_length: 14
cdr3_aa: CASSRVDREATQYF

j_call: TRBJ2-1
clone_size: NA
v_call: TRBV7-2
cdr3_length: 18
cdr3_aa: CASTRDSEIAGATNEQFF

j_call: TRBJ2-3
clone_size: NA
v_call: TRBV2
cdr3_length: 13
cdr3_aa: CASRTQETDTQYF

j_call: TRBJ2-7
clone_size: NA
v_call: TRBV6-5
cdr3_length: 14
cdr3_aa: CASRDRGGSYEQYF

j_call: TRBJ2-5
clone_size: NA
v_call: TRBV5-1
cdr3_length: 15
cdr3_aa: CASSLAPTAQETQYF

j_call: TRBJ2-7
clone_size: NA
v_call: TRBV5-4
cdr3_length: 14
cdr3_aa: CASSVGQGAPTQYF

j_call: TRBJ2-7
clone_size: NA
v_call: TRBV7-2
cdr3_length: 15
cdr3_aa: CASSPRGGTPYEQYF

j_call: TRBJ1-5
clone_size: few
v_call: TRBV2
cdr3_length: 14
cdr3_aa: CASSVQGAAQPQHF

j_call: TRBJ1-3
clone_size: NA
v_call: TRBV7-7
cdr3_length: 15
cdr3_aa: CASSLDRGNGNTIYF

j_call: TRBJ1-6
clone_size: NA
v_call: TRBV19
cdr3_length: 16
cdr3_aa: CASSMGWTGLDSPLHF

j_call: TRBJ1-2
clone_size: NA
v_call: TRBV6-1
cdr3_length: 14
cdr3_aa: CASSVGFSDYGYTF

j_call: TRBJ2-2
clone_size: few
v_call: TRBV30
cdr3_length: 13
cdr3_aa: CAWDRVNTGELFF

j_call: TRBJ1-3
clone_size: NA
v_call: TRBV5-8
cdr3_length: 19
cdr3_aa: CASRRRQGLGLTTGNTIYF

j_call: TRBJ1-6
clone_size: NA
v_call: TRBV27
cdr3_length: 15
cdr3_aa: CASGRYRGYNSPLHF

j_call: TRBJ2-3
clone_size: NA
v_call: TRBV29-1
cdr3_length: 16
cdr3_aa: CSVGGGRSGSTDTQYF

j_call: TRBJ2-1
clone_size: NA
v_call: TRBV18
cdr3_length: 16
cdr3_aa: CASSPYDLAGVHEQFF

j_call: TRBJ2-3
clone_size: NA
v_call: TRBV5-4
cdr3_length: 14
cdr3_aa: CASSLDTSTDTQYF

j_call: TRBJ2-7
clone_size: NA
v_call: TRBV19
cdr3_length: 15
cdr3_aa: CASSIRLAAVGEQYF

j_call: TRBJ1-1
clone_size: once
v_call: TRBV7-9
cdr3_length: 14
cdr3_aa: CASRSTGWNTEAFF